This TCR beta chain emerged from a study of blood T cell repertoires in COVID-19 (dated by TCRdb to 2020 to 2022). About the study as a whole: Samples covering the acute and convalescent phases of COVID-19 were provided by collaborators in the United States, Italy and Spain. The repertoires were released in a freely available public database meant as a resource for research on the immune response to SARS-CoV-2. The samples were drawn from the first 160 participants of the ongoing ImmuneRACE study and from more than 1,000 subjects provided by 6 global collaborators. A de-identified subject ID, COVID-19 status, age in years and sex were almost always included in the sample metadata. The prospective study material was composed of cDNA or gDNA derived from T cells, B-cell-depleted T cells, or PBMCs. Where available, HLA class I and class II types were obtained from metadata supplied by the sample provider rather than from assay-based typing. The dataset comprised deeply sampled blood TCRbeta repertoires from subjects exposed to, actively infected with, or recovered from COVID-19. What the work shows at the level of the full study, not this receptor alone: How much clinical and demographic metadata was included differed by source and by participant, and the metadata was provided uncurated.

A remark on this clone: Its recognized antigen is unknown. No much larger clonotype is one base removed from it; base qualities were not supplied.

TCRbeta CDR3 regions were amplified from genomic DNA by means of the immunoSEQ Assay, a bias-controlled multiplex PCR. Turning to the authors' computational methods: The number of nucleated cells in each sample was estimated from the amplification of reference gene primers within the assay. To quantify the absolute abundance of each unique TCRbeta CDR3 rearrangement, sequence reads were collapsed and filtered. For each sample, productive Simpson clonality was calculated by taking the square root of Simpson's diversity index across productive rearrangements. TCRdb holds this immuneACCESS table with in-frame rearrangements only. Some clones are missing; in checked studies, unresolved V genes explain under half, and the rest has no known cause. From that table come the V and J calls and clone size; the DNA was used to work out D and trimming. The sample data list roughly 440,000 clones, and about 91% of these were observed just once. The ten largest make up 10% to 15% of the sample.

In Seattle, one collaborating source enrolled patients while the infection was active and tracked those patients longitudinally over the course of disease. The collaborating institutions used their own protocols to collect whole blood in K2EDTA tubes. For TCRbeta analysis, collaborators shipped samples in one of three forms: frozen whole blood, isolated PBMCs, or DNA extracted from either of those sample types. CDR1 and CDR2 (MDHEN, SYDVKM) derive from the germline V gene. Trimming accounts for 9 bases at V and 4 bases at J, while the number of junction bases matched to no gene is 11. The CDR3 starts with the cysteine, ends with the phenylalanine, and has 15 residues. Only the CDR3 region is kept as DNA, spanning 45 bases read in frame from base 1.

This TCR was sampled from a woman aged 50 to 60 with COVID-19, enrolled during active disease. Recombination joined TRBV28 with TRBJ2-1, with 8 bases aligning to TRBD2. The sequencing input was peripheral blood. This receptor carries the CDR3 CASSLGTSGYNEQFF. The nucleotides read TGTGCCAGTTCATTAGGTACTAGCGGATACAATGAGCAGTTCTTC.